Each of the 26 T cell receptor beta chains below was sequenced from the same sample in a study of identical twins. Each CDR3 protein is one row after TCRdb ran MiXCR on the 5' RACE reads. The sample records hundreds of thousands of distinct CDR3 sequences, less than 9% being singletons. These same records also appear under a second study, on yellow fever vaccine responses in identical twins.

Input material: memory (CD45RO+) T cells sorted from blood. The origin of the receptors is a woman aged 18 to 35 in good health.

This clonotype was counted between two and nine times. This chain links TRBV5-1 with TRBJ2-2, with D perhaps being TRBD1 or TRBD2 (5 bases each). The germline CDR1 and CDR2 sequences are SGHRS and YFSETQ. There are 15 residues in the CDR3. V lost 3 bases and J 1 base, leaving 10 bases between the germline ends. CDR3 in amino acids: CASSWGSENTGELFF. Here the CDR3 DNA reads TGCGCCAGCAGCTGGGGGTCTGAGAACACCGGGGAGCTGTTTTTT.

The rearrangement joins TRBV18 to TRBJ1-2; no clear D gene. V gave up 3 bases and J gave up 4 bases, with 12 bases separating them. This CDR3 has 14 amino acids. In germline, CDR1 is KGHSH, CDR2 LQKENI. The CDR3 coding sequence is TGTGCCAGCTCACCTCCGGCGGGCGGCTATGGCTACACCTTC. Protein product: CASSPPAGGYGYTF.

The rearrangement links TRBV27 to TRBJ2-4; D is unresolved. This CDR3 is 13 amino acids long. From germline, CDR1 is MNHEY and CDR2 SMNVEV (reference sequence). Trimming took 5 bases from V and 0 from J, leaving 5 bases between them. The CDR3 is CASSQIAKNIQYF. DNA for the CDR3: TGTGCCAGCAGTCAGATAGCCAAAAACATTCAGTACTTC.

This clonotype was observed at least ten times. This rearrangement joins TRBV28 to TRBJ2-1; possibly TRBD1 for D (5 bases). The CDR3 has 15 residues. The V gene's germline CDR1 is MDHEN and CDR2 SYDVKM. V gave up 3 bases and J gave up 3 bases, with 12 bases separating them. The CDR3 region has the DNA TGTGCCAGCAGTTTCTACAGGAAATACTACAATGAGCAGTTCTTC. Amino acids: CASSFYRKYYNEQFF.

This clonotype has a count of ten or more. This sequence joins TRBV5-1 and TRBJ1-1; possibly TRBD1 for D (6 bases). Trimming cost V 1 base and J 8 bases, with 9 bases left between them. From germline, CDR1 is SGHRS and CDR2 YFSETQ. CDR3 size: 12 residues. CDR3 in amino acids: CASSLRTEEAFF. CDR3 DNA sequence: TGCGCCAGCAGCTTGCGGACAGAAGAAGCTTTCTTT.

Only a few counts were recorded for this clonotype. This sequence joins TRBV5-1 and TRBJ2-2; 8 positions match TRBD2. V lost 5 bases to trimming and J lost 3 bases; unmatched junction nucleotides: 6. The CDR3 has 15 amino acids. CDR1 and CDR2 from the germline V gene are SGHRS and YFSETQ. CDR3 residues: CASSRIAGYTGELFF. The CDR3 bases are TGCGCCAGCAGTAGAATAGCGGGGTACACCGGGGAGCTGTTTTTT.

This clonotype was seen a few times. The V and J genes are TRBV19 and TRBJ2-5; D might be TRBD1 (5 bases). Trimming removed 5 bases from V and 4 bases from J, with 17 bases in between. The CDR3 runs to 15 residues. Germline lookup yields CDR1 LNHDA and CDR2 SQIVND (reference sequence). CDR3 nucleotide sequence: TGTGCCAGTAGTCGCTTAGGACAATCAACAGAGACCCAGTACTTC. Translation: CASSRLGQSTETQYF.

This clonotype was observed many times. V usage is TRBV11-2 and J usage is TRBJ2-1; 10 nucleotides agree with TRBD1. The germline V gene has CDR1 SGHAT and CDR2 FQNNGV. The CDR3 sequence is 16 residues long. After removal of 1 base from V and 5 bases from J, the junction contained 5 bases not matched to a gene. The CDR3 DNA reads as TGTGCCAGCAGCTTAGTGGGACAGGGGACCCACAATGAGCAGTTCTTC. It translates to CASSLVGQGTHNEQFF.

There are a few counts of this clonotype. The genes are TRBV11-2 and TRBJ2-1; 14 bases fit TRBD2. Germline V gene data show CDR1 as SGHAT and CDR2 as FQNNGV. CDR3 length: 18 amino acids. V shed 5 bases, J shed 3 bases, and the junction held 9 bases outside the gene matches. CDR3 nucleotide sequence: TGTGCCAGCAGCACCCGACTAGCGGGAGGGTGGGGCTACAATGAGCAGTTCTTC. It specifies CASSTRLAGGWGYNEQFF.

In its sample, this clonotype was seen many times. V usage is TRBV12-3 or TRBV12-4 and J usage is TRBJ1-3; 9 positions match TRBD1. J lost 4 bases, V lost 5 bases, and 9 bases had no gene match. The CDR3 length is 16 residues. Here the CDR3 DNA reads TGTGCCAGCAGTAGCCGAGACAGGGGGTCCGGAAACACCATATATTTT. It yields the protein CASSSRDRGSGNTIYF.

The table lists this clonotype with a few counts. V and J are TRBV20-1 and TRBJ2-2; D is unresolved. Germline lookup yields CDR1 DFQATT and CDR2 SNEGSKA (reference sequence). The CDR3 runs 15 residues. Trimming removed 3 bases from V and 7 bases from J, with 18 bases in between. CDR3 bases: TGCAGTGCTAGGACGGGTCAAAGAAAGAGCGGGGAGCTGTTTTTT. It codes for CSARTGQRKSGELFF.

This clonotype was observed many times. The rearrangement links TRBV3-1 to TRBJ2-5; D call uncertain. The V end was cut by 0 bases, the J end by 9 bases, with 14 bases between. Looked up from germline, CDR1 is LGHDT and CDR2 is YNNKEL (reference sequence). The CDR3 is 14 amino acids. This CDR3 reads CASSQDGRDLAQYF. CDR3 nucleotide sequence: TGTGCCAGCAGCCAAGATGGGCGAGATCTGGCCCAGTACTTC.

The chain uses TRBV5-1 and TRBJ2-1; a weak D match, TRBD2 (5 bases). The CDR3 sequence is 14 residues long. Trimming stripped 4 bases from V and 4 bases from J, with 12 bases between. The germline gives CDR1 SGHRS, CDR2 YFSETQ. In DNA form, the CDR3 reads TGCGCCAGCAGCAAACTAGATAATTACAATGAGCAGTTCTTC. Its protein is CASSKLDNYNEQFF.

The chain combines TRBV20-1 with TRBJ2-3; 8 bases are a match to TRBD2. Germline CDR1 reads DFQATT; CDR2 reads SNEGSKA (reference sequence). V was pared by 6 bases and J by 4 bases, with 15 bases of the junction left unmatched. The CDR3 is 16 residues long. The chain's CDR3 is CSATPLGRGVSDTQYF. DNA for the CDR3: TGCAGTGCCACCCCCCTCGGGCGGGGGGTGTCAGATACGCAGTATTTT.

The chain links TRBV7-9 to TRBJ2-3; possibly TRBD2 for D (5 bases). The V and J ends lost 8 bases and 6 bases respectively, with 15 bases between them. Germline V gene data show CDR1 as SEHNR and CDR2 as FQNEAQ (reference sequence). This CDR3 contains 13 residues. CDR3 loop: CASRAAARDTQYF. DNA of the CDR3: TGTGCCAGCCGTGCAGCGGCCCGGGATACGCAGTATTTT.

The V gene is TRBV7-6, the J gene TRBJ1-4; no reliable D call. The CDR3 is made up of 15 amino acids. The V end was cut by 7 bases, the J end by 0 bases, with 12 bases between. Germline V gene data show CDR1 as SGHVS and CDR2 as FNYEAQ. CDR3 nucleotides: TGTGCCAGCACCCGAGGAGTTGCAACTAATGAAAAACTGTTTTTT. This translates into CASTRGVATNEKLFF.

This clonotype was seen many times. V usage is TRBV12-3 or TRBV12-4 and J usage is TRBJ1-1, with 7 nucleotides matching TRBD1. The CDR3 runs to 16 residues. V lost 6 bases, J lost 3 bases, and 13 bases stayed unmatched. The CDR3 DNA reads TGTGCCAGCAGCTGTAGCGATTGGACAGGAGACACTGAAGCTTTCTTT. Encoded protein: CASSCSDWTGDTEAFF.

As concerns this clonotype: This may be a read error: a much more frequent sequence differs by one nucleotide. CDR3 residues: CDSSPLTGTGANYGYTF. The DNA of the CDR3 is TGTGACAGCTCACCACTTACCGGGACAGGGGCCAACTATGGCTACACCTTC. The chain uses TRBV18 and TRBJ1-2; 10 bases line up with TRBD1. Germline V gene sequence: CDR1 KGHSH, CDR2 LQKENI. CDR3 size: 17 residues.

This clonotype was picked up a small number of times. The chain employs TRBV6-5 and TRBJ2-3; 7 bases fit TRBD2. V trimming: 0 bases; J trimming: 7 bases; junction bases outside the gene matches: 7. Per the germline V gene, CDR1 is MNHEY and CDR2 is SVGAGI. The CDR3 is 15 residues long. Written as DNA, the CDR3 is TGTGCCAGCAGTTACTCGGGGGGGGGACCCTATACGCAGTATTTT. Encoded protein: CASSYSGGGPYTQYF.

This clonotype was detected only a few times. This chain connects TRBV5-5 to TRBJ1-1, with TRBD1 matching over 7 bases. J was trimmed by 6 bases and V by 5 bases; bases with no gene match: 10. This CDR3 has 14 residues. Germline CDR1 and CDR2: SGHKS and YYEKEE (reference sequence). The DNA for the CDR3 is TGTGCCAGCAGGTCTGACAGGGTAAGGCCTGAAGCTTTCTTT. Residues: CASRSDRVRPEAFF.

At least ten counts were recorded for this clonotype. V gene TRBV20-1 combines with J gene TRBJ2-3; D is ambiguous. CDR3 length: 13 residues. Trimming cost V 5 bases and J 2 bases, with 11 bases left between them. CDR1 and CDR2 (germline): DFQATT, SNEGSKA (reference sequence). This CDR3 is CSAGVVPTDTQYF. CDR3 nucleotide sequence: TGCAGTGCTGGCGTCGTTCCCACAGATACGCAGTATTTT.

This clonotype came up many times. This chain uses TRBV7-8 with TRBJ2-5; 10 bases are a match to TRBD2. The CDR3 totals 15 residues. V lost 5 bases to trimming and J lost 4 bases; unmatched junction nucleotides: 7. The germline V gene has CDR1 SGHVS and CDR2 FQNEAQ. The CDR3 DNA sequence: TGTGCCAGCAGCCAACTAGCGGGGCGGGGAGAGACCCAGTACTTC. Residues: CASSQLAGRGETQYF. Using reference TRBV7-8 and TRBJ2-5 for the parts outside the CDR3, the full variable domain is GAGVSQSPRYKVAKRGQDVALRCDPISGHVSLFWYQQALGQGPEFLTYFQNEAQLDKSGLPSDRFFAERPEGSVSTLKIQRTQQEDSAVYLCASSQLAGRGETQYFGPGTRLLVL.

This clonotype has just a few counts. This sequence joins TRBV20-1 and TRBJ2-1, with 8 positions matching TRBD2. Germline V gene data show CDR1 as DFQATT and CDR2 as SNEGSKA (reference sequence). This CDR3 contains 19 residues. The junction had 16 bases not matched to a gene; V was cut back by 3 bases and J by 0 bases. The chain's CDR3 is CSASRGGHRAPSSYNEQFF. CDR3 sequence (DNA): TGCAGTGCTAGCCGCGGGGGGCATCGAGCGCCAAGCTCCTACAATGAGCAGTTCTTC.

This clonotype was seen more than once but under ten times. The V gene is TRBV11-2, the J gene TRBJ2-7, with 12 bases fitting TRBD1. CDR1 SGHAT and CDR2 FQNNGV come from the germline V gene. V was clipped by 4 bases and J by 6 bases; unmatched bases: 4. The CDR3 consists of 14 residues. CDR3: CASSSGTGGVEQYF. The CDR3 nucleotides read TGTGCCAGCAGCTCGGGGACAGGGGGCGTCGAGCAGTACTTC.

The chain is built from TRBV10-3 and TRBJ1-1; 9 bases line up with TRBD1. Germline V gene data show CDR1 as ENHRY and CDR2 as SYGVKD. V shed 10 bases, J shed 1 base, and the junction held 10 bases outside the gene matches. The CDR3 is 15 amino acids. Here the CDR3 reads CASKATGGENTEAFF. DNA of the CDR3: TGTGCCAGTAAGGCGACAGGGGGTGAGAACACTGAAGCTTTCTTT.

At least ten counts were recorded for this clonotype. The V and J genes are TRBV5-1 and TRBJ2-5, with D uncertain. This CDR3 comprises 13 residues. Germline values: CDR1 SGHRS, CDR2 YFSETQ. V was shortened by 0 bases and J by 2 bases, with 5 bases between the two germline ends. CDR3 nucleotides: TGCGCCAGCAGCTTGGACATACAAGAGACCCAGTACTTC. Residues: CASSLDIQETQYF.